The 10 T cell receptor beta chains below come from one sample, sequenced in a study of T cell changes during pregnancy in multiple sclerosis. The protocol was immunoSEQ multiplex PCR, while the TCRdb copy is restricted to in-frame clones and leaves out a portion. The sample carries more than 80,000 clones, about 90% recorded once. The material sequenced was PBMCs, taken in the first trimester of pregnancy. Every receptor here comes from a female donor in good health, serving as a control in a pregnancy study. Some clones in this sample may be carry-over from other donors' samples.

CDR3 protein: CASSLGRGGTEAFF. CDR3 nucleotides: TGTGCCAGCAGTTTGGGGCGGGGTGGTACTGAAGCTTTCTTT. This chain links TRBV28 with TRBJ1-1, with a possible D match to TRBD1 (5 bases). This CDR3 spans 14 amino acids. Trimming shortened V by 3 bases and J by 5 bases, and 13 bases separated the two germline ends. Germline values: CDR1 MDHEN, CDR2 SYDVKM.

The chain recombines TRBV2 with TRBJ2-2; 11 bases map to TRBD2. From germline, CDR1 is SNHLY and CDR2 FYNNEI. J lost 4 bases, V lost 6 bases, and 1 base had no gene match. The CDR3 has 14 amino acids. CDR3 sequence: CASRLAGGTGELFF. For the CDR3, the DNA is TGTGCCAGCAGGCTAGCGGGGGGCACCGGGGAGCTGTTTTTT.

CDR3 in DNA: TGTGCCAGCAGCCCAGAGGATGTACAGGGGGCATATGGCTACACCTTC. This encodes CASSPEDVQGAYGYTF. The J gene is TRBJ1-2, the V gene TRBV11-2; 9 bases align to TRBD1. J lost 5 bases, V lost 5 bases, and 12 bases had no gene match. The V gene's germline CDR1 is SGHAT and CDR2 FQNNGV. The CDR3 is made up of 16 amino acids.

This chain joins TRBV11-1 and TRBJ1-1; 9 bases are a match to TRBD1. The CDR3 is 13 amino acids. J gave up 6 bases and V 5 bases, and 4 bases lay outside the gene matches. In germline, CDR1 is SGHAT, CDR2 FQDESV (reference sequence). DNA of the CDR3: TGTGCCAGCAGCCGGGACAGGGACGCTGAAGCTTTCTTT. The encoded protein is CASSRDRDAEAFF.

The genes are TRBV19 and TRBJ2-7; 9 bases are a match to TRBD1. There are 14 residues in the CDR3. The germline V gene has CDR1 LNHDA and CDR2 SQIVND (reference sequence). V was pared by 4 bases and J by 4 bases, with 5 bases of the junction left unmatched. This chain's CDR3 is CASSTTGGGYEQYF. The CDR3 DNA sequence: TGTGCCAGTAGTACCACAGGGGGCGGGTACGAGCAGTACTTC.

The chain couples TRBV5-4 to TRBJ2-3; 13 bases map to TRBD2. V lost 4 bases and J lost 2; bases outside the gene matches: 10. The CDR3 length is 18 residues. From germline, CDR1 is SGHNT and CDR2 YYREEE (reference sequence). CDR3 nucleotides: TGTGCCAGCAGCCCAACCGGGACTAGCGGGGTCATCACAGATACGCAGTATTTT. It encodes CASSPTGTSGVITDTQYF.

The genes are TRBV7-9 and TRBJ2-3; D might be TRBD2 (6 bases). Germline V gene data show CDR1 as SEHNR and CDR2 as FQNEAQ (reference sequence). V lost 4 bases, J lost 3 bases, and 14 bases lay in between. The CDR3 runs 15 residues. CDR3 in DNA: TGTGCCAGCAGCTCCCTGGGAGGAGCAACAGATACGCAGTATTTT. It yields the protein CASSSLGGATDTQYF. Full variable domain (missing parts from reference TRBV7-9 and TRBJ2-3): DTGVSQNPRHKITKRGQNVTFRCDPISEHNRLYWYRQTLGQGPEFLTYFQNEAQLEKSRLLSDRFSAERPKGSFSTLEIQRTEQGDSAMYLCASSSLGGATDTQYFGPGTRLTVL.

This chain connects TRBV2 to TRBJ1-2; D not certain. V shed 4 bases and J shed 1 base, with 19 bases lying between them. The CDR3 is made up of 17 amino acids. From germline, CDR1 is SNHLY and CDR2 FYNNEI. CDR3 nucleotide sequence: TGTGCCAGCAGTGTTAACTCATGGCGGGATAATAACTATGGCTACACCTTC. This encodes CASSVNSWRDNNYGYTF.

This chain joins TRBV30 and TRBJ2-7; a possible D gene is TRBD1 (6 bases). Germline CDR1 is GTSNPN and CDR2 is SVGIG (reference sequence). V was pared by 2 bases and J by 2 bases, with 13 bases between. This CDR3 has 14 amino acids. The chain's CDR3 is CAWSTDRTPYEQYF. The CDR3 DNA reads as TGTGCCTGGAGTACTGACAGGACGCCCTACGAGCAGTACTTC.

J is TRBJ2-7 and V is TRBV15; TRBD2 aligns across 12 bases. The CDR3 is made up of 17 amino acids. J lost 4 bases, V lost 2 bases, and 9 bases had no gene match. In germline, CDR1 is LNHNV, CDR2 YYDKDF (reference sequence). CDR3 in amino acids: CATSRSRLAGEGYEQYF. For the CDR3, the DNA is TGTGCCACCAGCAGATCTAGACTAGCGGGAGAGGGGTACGAGCAGTACTTC. The full variable domain, completed using reference TRBV15 and TRBJ2-7, is DAMVIQNPRYQVTQFGKPVTLSCSQTLNHNVMYWYQQKSSQAPKLLFHYYDKDFNNEADTPDNFQSRRPNTSFCFLDIRSPGLGDTAMYLCATSRSRLAGEGYEQYFGPGTRLTVT.